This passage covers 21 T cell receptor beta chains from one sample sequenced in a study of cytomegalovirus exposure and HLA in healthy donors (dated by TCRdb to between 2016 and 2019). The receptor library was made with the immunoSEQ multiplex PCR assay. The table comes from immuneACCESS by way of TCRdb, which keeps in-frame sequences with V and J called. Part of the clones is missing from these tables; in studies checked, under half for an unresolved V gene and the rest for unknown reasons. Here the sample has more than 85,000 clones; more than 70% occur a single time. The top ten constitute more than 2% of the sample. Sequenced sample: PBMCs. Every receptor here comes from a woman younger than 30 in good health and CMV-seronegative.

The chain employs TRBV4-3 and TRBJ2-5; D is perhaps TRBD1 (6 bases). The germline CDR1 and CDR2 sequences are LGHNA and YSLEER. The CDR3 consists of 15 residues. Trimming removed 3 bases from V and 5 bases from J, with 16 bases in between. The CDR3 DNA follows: TGCGCCAGCAGCCACGTTCAGGACAGTGGGGAGACCCAGTACTTC. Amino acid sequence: CASSHVQDSGETQYF.

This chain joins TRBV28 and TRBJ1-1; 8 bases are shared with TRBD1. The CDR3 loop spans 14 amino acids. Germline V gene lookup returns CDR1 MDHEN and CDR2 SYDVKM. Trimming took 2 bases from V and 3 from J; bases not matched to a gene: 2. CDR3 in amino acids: CASSLPGGHTEAFF. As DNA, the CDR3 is TGTGCCAGCAGTTTACCAGGGGGCCACACTGAAGCTTTCTTT.

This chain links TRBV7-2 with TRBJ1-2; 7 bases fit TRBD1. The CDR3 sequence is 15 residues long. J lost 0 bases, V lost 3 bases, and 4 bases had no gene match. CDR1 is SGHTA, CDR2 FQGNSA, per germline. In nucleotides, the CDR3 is TGTGCCAGCAGCTTCGGACAGGCGGCTAACTATGGCTACACCTTC. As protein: CASSFGQAANYGYTF.

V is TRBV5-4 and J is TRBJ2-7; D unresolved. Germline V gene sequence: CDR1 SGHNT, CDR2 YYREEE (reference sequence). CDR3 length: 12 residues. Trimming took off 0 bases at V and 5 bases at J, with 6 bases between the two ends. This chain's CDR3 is CASSLVAHEQYF. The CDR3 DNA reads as TGTGCCAGCAGCTTGGTGGCCCACGAGCAGTACTTC.

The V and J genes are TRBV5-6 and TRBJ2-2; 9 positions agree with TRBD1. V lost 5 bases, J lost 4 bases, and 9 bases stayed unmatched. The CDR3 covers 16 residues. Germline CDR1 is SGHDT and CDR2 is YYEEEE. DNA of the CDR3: TGTGCCAGCAGTCGGGACAGGGAAGGAGGCACCGGGGAGCTGTTTTTT. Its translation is CASSRDREGGTGELFF.

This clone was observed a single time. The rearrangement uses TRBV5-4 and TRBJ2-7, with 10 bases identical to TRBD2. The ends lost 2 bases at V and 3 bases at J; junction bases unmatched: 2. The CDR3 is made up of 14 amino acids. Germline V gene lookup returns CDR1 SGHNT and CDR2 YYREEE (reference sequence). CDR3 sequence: CASSFSSGGYEQYF. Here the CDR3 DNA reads TGTGCCAGCAGCTTCTCTAGCGGGGGCTACGAGCAGTACTTC.

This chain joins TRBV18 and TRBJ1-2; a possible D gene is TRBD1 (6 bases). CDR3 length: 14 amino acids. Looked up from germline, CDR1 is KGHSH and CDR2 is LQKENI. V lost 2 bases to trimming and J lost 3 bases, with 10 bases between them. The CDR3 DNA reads TGTGCCAGCTCACCAGCGACAGGCGACTATGGCTACACCTTC. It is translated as CASSPATGDYGYTF.

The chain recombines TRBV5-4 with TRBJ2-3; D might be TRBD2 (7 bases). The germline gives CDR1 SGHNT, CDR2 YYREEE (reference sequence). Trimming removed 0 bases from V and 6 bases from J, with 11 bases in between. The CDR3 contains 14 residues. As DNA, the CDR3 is TGTGCCAGCAGCTTGGAGAGGGGGGGGGATACGCAGTATTTT. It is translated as CASSLERGGDTQYF.

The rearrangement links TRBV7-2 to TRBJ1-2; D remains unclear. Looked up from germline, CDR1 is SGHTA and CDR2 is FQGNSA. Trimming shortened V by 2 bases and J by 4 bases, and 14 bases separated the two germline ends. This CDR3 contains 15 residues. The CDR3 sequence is CASSLRLGSTYGYTF. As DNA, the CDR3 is TGTGCCAGCAGCTTAAGACTAGGCTCTACCTATGGCTACACCTTC.

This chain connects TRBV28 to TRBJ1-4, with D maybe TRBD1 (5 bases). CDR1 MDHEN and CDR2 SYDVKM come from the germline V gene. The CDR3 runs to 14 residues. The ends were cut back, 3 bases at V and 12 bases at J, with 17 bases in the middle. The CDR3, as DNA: TGTGCCAGCAGTTTCGATGGAGCGAGCAGGGAACTGTTTTTT. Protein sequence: CASSFDGASRELFF.

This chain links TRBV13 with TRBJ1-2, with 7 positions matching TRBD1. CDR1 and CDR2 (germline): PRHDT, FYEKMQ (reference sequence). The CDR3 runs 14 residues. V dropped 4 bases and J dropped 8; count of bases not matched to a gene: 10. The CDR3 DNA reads TGTGCCAGCAGCTCCCAACAGGGGATCAGCGGCTACACCTTC. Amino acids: CASSSQQGISGYTF.

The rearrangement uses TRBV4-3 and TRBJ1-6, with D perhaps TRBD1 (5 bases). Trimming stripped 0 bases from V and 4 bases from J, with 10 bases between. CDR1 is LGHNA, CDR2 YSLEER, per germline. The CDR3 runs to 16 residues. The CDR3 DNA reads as TGCGCCAGCAGCCAAGAGATGGGGGGATATAATTCACCCCTCCACTTT. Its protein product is CASSQEMGGYNSPLHF.

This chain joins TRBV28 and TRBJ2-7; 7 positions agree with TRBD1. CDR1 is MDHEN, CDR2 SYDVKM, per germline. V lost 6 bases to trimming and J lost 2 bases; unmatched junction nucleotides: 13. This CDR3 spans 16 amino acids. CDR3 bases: TGTGCCAGCAGACCACACCGGGACAGCTACCCCTACGAGCAGTACTTC. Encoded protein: CASRPHRDSYPYEQYF.

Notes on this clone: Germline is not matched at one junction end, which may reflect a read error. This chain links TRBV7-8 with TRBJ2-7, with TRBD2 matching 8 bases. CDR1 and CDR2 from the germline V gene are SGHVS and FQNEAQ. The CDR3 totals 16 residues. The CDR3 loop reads CASSVAFRLAGREQYF. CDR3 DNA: TGTGCCAGCAGCGTAGCCTTTAGGCTAGCGGGCAGGGAGCAGTACTTC.

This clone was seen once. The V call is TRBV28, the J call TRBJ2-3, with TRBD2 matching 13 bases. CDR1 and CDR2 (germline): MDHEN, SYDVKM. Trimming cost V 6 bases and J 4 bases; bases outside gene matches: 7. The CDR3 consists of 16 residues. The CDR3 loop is CASRRPGLAGPDTQYF. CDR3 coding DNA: TGTGCCAGCAGGCGCCCGGGACTAGCGGGGCCAGATACGCAGTATTTT.

CDR3 amino acids: CASSPGLAEGVQETQYF. DNA of the CDR3: TGCGCCAGCAGCCCGGGACTAGCGGAGGGGGTACAAGAGACCCAGTACTTC. V usage is TRBV4-3 and J usage is TRBJ2-5; TRBD2 matches at 11 bases. The CDR3 has 17 amino acids. The V gene end was trimmed by 4 bases and the J gene end by 2 bases; junction bases not matched to a gene: 9. In germline, CDR1 is LGHNA, CDR2 YSLEER.

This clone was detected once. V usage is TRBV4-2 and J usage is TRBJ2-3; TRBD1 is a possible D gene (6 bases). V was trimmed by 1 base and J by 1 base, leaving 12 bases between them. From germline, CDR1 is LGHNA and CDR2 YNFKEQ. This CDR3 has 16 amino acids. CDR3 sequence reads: CASSQVSGDGTDTQYF. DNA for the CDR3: TGTGCCAGCAGCCAAGTTTCAGGGGACGGCACAGATACGCAGTATTTT.

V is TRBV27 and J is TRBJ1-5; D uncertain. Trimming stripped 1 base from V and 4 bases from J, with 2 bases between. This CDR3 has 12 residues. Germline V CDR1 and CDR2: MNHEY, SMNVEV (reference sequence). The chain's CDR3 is CASSLLNQPQHF. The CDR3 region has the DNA TGTGCCAGCAGTTTATTAAATCAGCCCCAGCATTTT.

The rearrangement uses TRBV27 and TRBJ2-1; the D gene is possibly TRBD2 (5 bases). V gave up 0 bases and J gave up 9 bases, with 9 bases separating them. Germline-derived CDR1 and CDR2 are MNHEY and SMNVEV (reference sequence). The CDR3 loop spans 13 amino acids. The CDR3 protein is CASSLSSRGEQFF. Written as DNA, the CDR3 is TGTGCCAGCAGTTTATCTTCCCGGGGTGAGCAGTTCTTC.

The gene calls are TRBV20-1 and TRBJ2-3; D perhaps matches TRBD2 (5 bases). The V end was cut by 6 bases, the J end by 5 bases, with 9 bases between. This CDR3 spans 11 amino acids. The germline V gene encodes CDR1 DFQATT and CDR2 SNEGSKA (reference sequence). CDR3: CSALAGDTQYF. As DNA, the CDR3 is TGCAGTGCGCTAGCAGGAGATACGCAGTATTTT.

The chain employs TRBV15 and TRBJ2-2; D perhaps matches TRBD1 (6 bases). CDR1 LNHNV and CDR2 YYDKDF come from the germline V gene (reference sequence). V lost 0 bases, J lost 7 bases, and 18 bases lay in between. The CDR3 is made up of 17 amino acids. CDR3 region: CATSRDLPRGWGGELFF. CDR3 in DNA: TGTGCCACCAGCAGAGATTTACCCAGGGGTTGGGGCGGGGAGCTGTTTTTT.